These 14 T cell receptor beta chains share one sample of origin, sequenced in a study of beta chain features in type 1 diabetes. The study reverse transcribed the entire isolated RNA, so it sequenced expressed TCRB transcripts. Produced via immunoSEQ multiplex PCR; TCRdb's table is partial and in-frame only. Counted here are 140,000 or so clones, about 9.2% occurring once; the ten biggest clones make up around 0.63%. The specimen was central memory CD4+ T cells from blood. The receptors were gathered from a man between 18 and 29 years old in good health.

This clone was detected a few times. The V call is TRBV5-6, the J call TRBJ2-7; the match to TRBD2 covers 10 bases. CDR3 size: 15 residues. Germline values: CDR1 SGHDT, CDR2 YYEEEE. V shed 6 bases, J shed 2 bases, and the junction held 8 bases outside the gene matches. The CDR3 bases are TGTGCCAGCACTTCAGGACTAGCGGATGCCTACGAGCAGTACTTC. It is translated as CASTSGLADAYEQYF. The full variable domain, with the rest looked up from reference TRBV5-6 and TRBJ2-7, is DAGVTQSPTHLIKTRGQQVTLRCSPKSGHDTVSWYQQALGQGPQFIFQYYEEEERQRGNFPDRFSGHQFPNYSSELNVNALLLGDSALYLCASTSGLADAYEQYFGPGTRLTVT.

This clone was detected only a few times. The V and J genes are TRBV7-2 and TRBJ2-1; no clear D gene. V lost 5 bases and J lost 6, with 17 bases in between. The CDR3 is 15 residues long. Germline V gene lookup returns CDR1 SGHTA and CDR2 FQGNSA. For the CDR3, the DNA is TGTGCCAGCAGCAAAGACTCCCACATTACCAATGAGCAGTTCTTC. Translated, it gives CASSKDSHITNEQFF.

The genes are TRBV18 and TRBJ2-3; D is uncertain. The V and J ends lost 4 bases and 6 bases respectively, with 14 bases between them. Germline V lookup: CDR1 KGHSH, CDR2 LQKENI. The CDR3 totals 14 residues. Here the CDR3 reads CASSQPGTRDTQYF. The CDR3 coding sequence is TGTGCCAGCTCACAACCGGGCACAAGGGATACGCAGTATTTT. Using reference TRBV18 and TRBJ2-3 for the parts outside the CDR3, the full variable domain is NAGVMQNPRHLVRRRGQEARLRCSPMKGHSHVYWYRQLPEEGLKFMVYLQKENIIDESGMPKERFSAEFPKEGPSILRIQQVVRGDSAAYFCASSQPGTRDTQYFGPGTRLTVL.

This clone was observed a handful of times. The chain couples TRBV11-2 to TRBJ1-6; D may be TRBD1 (5 bases). The CDR3 has 14 amino acids. Germline lookup yields CDR1 SGHAT and CDR2 FQNNGV. The V and J ends lost 0 bases and 7 bases respectively, with 7 bases between them. CDR3 amino acids: CASSLDQGNSPLHF. The CDR3 nucleotides read TGTGCCAGCAGCTTAGATCAGGGCAATTCACCCCTCCACTTT.

The chain recombines TRBV6-4 with TRBJ2-3, with TRBD2 identical over 12 bases. V trimming: 5 bases; J trimming: 4 bases; junction bases outside the gene matches: 4. The CDR3 sequence is 15 residues long. Per the germline V gene, CDR1 is MRHNA and CDR2 is SNTAGT. The CDR3 region has the DNA TGTGCCAGCAGTCTACTAGCGGGGGGTGCAGATACGCAGTATTTT. It yields the protein CASSLLAGGADTQYF.

This clone has a count of ten or more. V gene TRBV14 combines with J gene TRBJ1-6, with D unclear. V was shortened by 1 base and J by 7 bases, with 11 bases between the two germline ends. Germline assignment: CDR1 SGHDN and CDR2 FVKESK. The length of the CDR3 is 15 residues. The DNA of the CDR3 is TGTGCCAGCAGCCAAGGCTTCTGGAGCAATTCACCCCTCCACTTT. This sequence encodes CASSQGFWSNSPLHF.

This clone was observed a handful of times. The chain is built from TRBV9 and TRBJ1-1, with D perhaps TRBD1 (5 bases). There are 17 residues in the CDR3. Trimming cost V 4 bases and J 4 bases, with 23 bases left between them. Germline V gene data show CDR1 as SGDLS and CDR2 as YYNGEE. DNA for the CDR3: TGTGCCAGCAGCCTTTCTCCCCTGAGTGGCGGGGGCACTGAAGCTTTCTTT. Its protein is CASSLSPLSGGGTEAFF.

This clone was found a few times. The CDR3 reads CASSPPGTNEKLFF. CDR3 DNA sequence: TGTGCCAGCTCACCTCCGGGGACTAATGAAAAACTGTTTTTT. The chain joins TRBV18 to TRBJ1-4, with no clear D. The length of the CDR3 is 14 residues. CDR1 is KGHSH, CDR2 LQKENI, per germline. Trimming removed 3 bases at V and 2 bases at J, with 7 bases between.

The chain carries TRBV10-2 and TRBJ1-6; D gene uncertain. V lost 3 bases, J lost 9 bases, and 15 bases lay in between. Germline values: CDR1 WSHSY, CDR2 SAAADI. This CDR3 is 15 amino acids long. In DNA, the CDR3 is TGCGCCAGCAGTGATCGGCAGGTAGTCGGTTCACCCCTCCACTTT. It is translated as CASSDRQVVGSPLHF.

This clone came up a few times. The genes are TRBV7-2 and TRBJ2-5; D remains ambiguous. Trimming left V 5 bases short and J 4 bases short, with 5 bases between. The germline V gene has CDR1 SGHTA and CDR2 FQGNSA. The CDR3 is made up of 11 amino acids. CDR3 in amino acids: CASSGPETQYF. In nucleotides, the CDR3 is TGTGCCAGCAGCGGGCCAGAGACCCAGTACTTC.

In its sample, this clone was seen a few times. The V and J genes are TRBV15 and TRBJ1-2, with TRBD1 as a possible D gene (5 bases). There are 16 residues in the CDR3. V lost 1 base, J lost 7 bases, and 19 bases lay in between. Germline assignment: CDR1 LNHNV and CDR2 YYDKDF (reference sequence). Here the CDR3 reads CATSRGGGTRQSGYTF. The CDR3 DNA reads TGTGCCACCAGCAGAGGGGGGGGGACCCGCCAAAGTGGCTACACCTTC.

The gene calls are TRBV9 and TRBJ1-1; tentatively, D is TRBD1 (5 bases). Trimming removed 7 bases from V and 2 bases from J, with 9 bases in between. From germline, CDR1 is SGDLS and CDR2 YYNGEE. The CDR3 length is 12 residues. CDR3 sequence (DNA): TGTGCCAGCGGGGGGTCTAACACTGAAGCTTTCTTT. Protein: CASGGSNTEAFF.

This clone was seen more than once but under ten times. This sequence joins TRBV28 and TRBJ2-3, with D possibly being TRBD1 (5 bases). The germline V gene encodes CDR1 MDHEN and CDR2 SYDVKM. The CDR3 totals 15 residues. Trimming shortened V by 3 bases and J by 5 bases, and 15 bases separated the two germline ends. The CDR3 here is CASSFGLGQGDTQYF. DNA for the CDR3: TGTGCCAGCAGTTTCGGATTGGGGCAGGGAGATACGCAGTATTTT.

A few counts support this clone. The rearrangement links TRBV18 to TRBJ2-7; D is possibly TRBD1 (6 bases). Germline assignment: CDR1 KGHSH and CDR2 LQKENI. The CDR3 sequence is 13 residues long. The V gene lost 3 bases and the J gene lost 1 base, with 7 bases spanning the gap. The CDR3 sequence is CASSPDRSYEQYF. The CDR3 DNA sequence: TGTGCCAGCTCACCCGACAGGTCCTACGAGCAGTACTTC.